This T cell receptor (beta chain) was sequenced during a study of cytomegalovirus exposure and HLA in healthy donors. Study background: An earlier analysis found roughly 110 million unique TCR beta sequences from 150 million to 200 million T cells.

PCR employed 60 Vbeta and 13 Jbeta primers. Profiled with immunoSEQ multiplex PCR; TCRdb holds only in-frame clones, not every one. The sample holds about 150,000 clones; over 60% are singletons and the top ten take 1.5% to 2%. Healthy people donating bone marrow made up the donors. This clonotype was obtained from a woman aged 18-29 years in good health and CMV-seronegative. The source material was PBMCs.

CDR3 sequence (DNA): TGTGCCAGCAGCACGGCCAGCGAAACTGGCGAGCAGTACGTC. Its translation is CASSTASETGEQYV. J is TRBJ2-7 and V is TRBV5-6; no reliable D call. V was pared by 4 bases and J by 6 bases, with 17 bases between. The CDR3 consists of 14 residues. CDR1 is SGHDT, CDR2 YYEEEE, per germline.